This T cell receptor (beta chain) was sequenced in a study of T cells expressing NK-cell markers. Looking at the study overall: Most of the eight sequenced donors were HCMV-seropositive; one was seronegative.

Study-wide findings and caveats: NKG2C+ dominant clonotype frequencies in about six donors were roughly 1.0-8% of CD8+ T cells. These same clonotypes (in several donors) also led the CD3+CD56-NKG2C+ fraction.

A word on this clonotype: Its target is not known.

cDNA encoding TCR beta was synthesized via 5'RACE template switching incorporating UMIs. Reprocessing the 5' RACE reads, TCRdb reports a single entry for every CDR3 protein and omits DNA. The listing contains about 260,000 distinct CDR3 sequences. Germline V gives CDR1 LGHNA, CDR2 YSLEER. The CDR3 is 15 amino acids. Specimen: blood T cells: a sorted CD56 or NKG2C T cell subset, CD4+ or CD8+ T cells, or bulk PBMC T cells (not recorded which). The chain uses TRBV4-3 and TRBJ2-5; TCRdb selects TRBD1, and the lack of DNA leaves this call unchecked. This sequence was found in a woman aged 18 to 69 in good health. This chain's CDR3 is CASSQSPGTKETQYF.